The T cell receptor (beta chain) described here comes from a study of prognosis after radiotherapy for stage I lung cancer. About the research overall: Some 15 patients presented with newly diagnosed primary stage I lung tumors, and roughly 5 carried oligometastatic NSCLC following surgical resection of the primary tumor. The patient group included nobody who received concurrent therapy with stereotactic body radiotherapy.

Each of the patients had no lymph node involvement on CT and PET/CT and no prior chemotherapy, radiotherapy or other malignancies. By share of the sample, this clonotype is medium-sized. With two-round multiplex PCR, TCR beta CDR3 sequences were amplified from genomic DNA. The use of primers specific to each TRBV and TRBJ gene characterized first-round PCR. TCRdb reprocessed the multiplex PCR reads with MiXCR, giving one entry per CDR3 protein. Of about 21,000 distinct CDR3 sequences in the sample, roughly 41% are singletons; the top ten hold 30% to 35%. The CDR3 covers 17 residues. The V and J ends lost 1 base and 4 bases respectively, with 16 bases between them. CDR1 is SNHLY, CDR2 FYNNEI, per germline.

The material was PBMCs, obtained before or after stereotactic body radiation therapy (not recorded which). The V gene is TRBV2, the J gene TRBJ2-2, with D perhaps TRBD2 (5 bases). The clonotype originates from a donor over 45 with non-small cell lung cancer. CDR3 loop: CASSEGAGQIFTGELFF. CDR3 coding DNA: TGTGCCAGCAGTGAAGGGGCGGGCCAAATCTTCACCGGGGAGCTGTTTTTT. Looking up the rest from reference TRBV2 and TRBJ2-2 gives the full variable domain: EPEVTQTPSHQVTQMGQEVILRCVPISNHLYFYWYRQILGQKVEFLVSFYNNEISEKSEIFDDQFSVERPDGSNFTLKIRSTKLEDSAMYFCASSEGAGQIFTGELFFGEGSRLTVL.